One and the same sample provided the 23 T cell receptor beta chains below, sequenced in a study of shared clonotypes between healthy human individuals. Repertoires were generated with immunoSEQ multiplex PCR, while TCRdb's copy carries only in-frame clones and drops some. The sample lists 1.4 million or so clones, less than 99% seen once, with 0.36% in the top ten. The sample consisted of naive CD4+ T cells sorted from blood. Subset given: CD45RA+ positively selected. The source of these receptors is a man aged 25 to 45 in good health.

The chain couples TRBV18 to TRBJ2-7; 10 nucleotides align to TRBD2. The V and J ends lost 0 bases and 5 bases, in that order; junction bases with no gene match: 1. The CDR3 has 14 amino acids. From germline, CDR1 is KGHSH and CDR2 LQKENI. The CDR3 is CASSPPTSGHEQYF. The CDR3 region has the DNA TGTGCCAGCTCACCACCGACTAGCGGGCACGAGCAGTACTTC.

The V and J genes are TRBV5-6 and TRBJ1-1, with 8 bases identical to TRBD1. Germline CDR1 SGHDT, CDR2 YYEEEE. V trimming: 3 bases; J trimming: 5 bases; junction bases outside the gene matches: 0. The CDR3 loop spans 12 amino acids. CDR3 bases: TGTGCCAGCAGCTACAGGGGGACTGAAGCTTTCTTT. Protein sequence: CASSYRGTEAFF. Full variable domain (remainder filled in from reference TRBV5-6 and TRBJ1-1): DAGVTQSPTHLIKTRGQQVTLRCSPKSGHDTVSWYQQALGQGPQFIFQYYEEEERQRGNFPDRFSGHQFPNYSSELNVNALLLGDSALYLCASSYRGTEAFFGQGTRLTVV.

The table lists this clone with a count of one. CDR3 amino acids: CASTTGGLDTSYEQYF. The CDR3 DNA reads TGTGCCAGCACTACTGGGGGACTAGATACTTCCTACGAGCAGTACTTC. The V gene is TRBV7-8, the J gene TRBJ2-7; 8 nucleotides line up with TRBD2. Germline V gives CDR1 SGHVS, CDR2 FQNEAQ. V gave up 7 bases and J gave up 1 base; unmatched junction bases: 12. This CDR3 spans 16 amino acids.

The chain employs TRBV18 and TRBJ1-3, with 8 bases aligning to TRBD1. This CDR3 contains 18 residues. J lost 0 bases, V lost 3 bases, and 10 bases had no gene match. Per the germline V gene, CDR1 is KGHSH and CDR2 is LQKENI. The CDR3 region is CASSPIGQGLISGNTIYF. In nucleotides, the CDR3 is TGTGCCAGCTCACCTATCGGACAGGGCCTTATCTCTGGAAACACCATATATTTT.

This sequence joins TRBV10-3 and TRBJ2-1; TRBD2 is a possible D gene (6 bases). The germline gives CDR1 ENHRY, CDR2 SYGVKD. The CDR3 sequence is 14 residues long. Deletions cut 3 bases from V and 7 bases from J, with 13 bases between. CDR3 in DNA: TGTGCCATCAGTGAACGGGAGTCTGGTAATGAGCAGTTCTTC. The encoded protein is CAISERESGNEQFF.

CDR3 region: CASSLGFANTGELFF. Written as DNA, the CDR3 is TGTGCCAGCAGTCTCGGGTTCGCGAACACCGGGGAGCTGTTTTTT. This chain connects TRBV27 to TRBJ2-2; D is uncertain. This CDR3 region has 15 residues. The germline V gene encodes CDR1 MNHEY and CDR2 SMNVEV (reference sequence). The germline V and J ends were trimmed by 5 bases and 0 bases, with 10 bases remaining between them.

The genes are TRBV4-3 and TRBJ2-7, with D tentatively TRBD1 or TRBD2 (7 bases each). Germline V gene sequence: CDR1 LGHNA, CDR2 YSLEER. This CDR3 has 15 amino acids. V was cut by 1 base and J by 4 bases, with 14 bases left in between. CDR3 sequence: CASSQADREGYEQYF. CDR3 in DNA: TGCGCCAGCAGCCAAGCCGACAGGGAGGGATACGAGCAGTACTTC.

The chain is built from TRBV6-1 and TRBJ2-1; 7 bases align to TRBD2. There are 16 residues in the CDR3. Germline V CDR1 and CDR2: MNHNS, SASEGT. The V segment lost 2 bases and the J segment 8 bases; nucleotides outside the gene matches: 12. The CDR3 region is CASSEIDGRYGDEQFF. The CDR3 DNA follows: TGTGCCAGCAGTGAAATCGACGGGAGGTACGGGGATGAGCAGTTCTTC.

The chain is built from TRBV27 and TRBJ1-1; TRBD1 might be the D (6 bases). The CDR3 runs 15 residues. Germline lookup yields CDR1 MNHEY and CDR2 SMNVEV (reference sequence). Trimming shortened V by 6 bases and J by 3 bases, and 17 bases separated the two germline ends. CDR3 residues: CASSARITGYTEAFF. Written as DNA, the CDR3 is TGTGCCAGCAGCGCCCGGATTACAGGGTACACTGAAGCTTTCTTT.

J is TRBJ2-1 and V is TRBV5-4; 12 bases fit TRBD2. Germline-derived CDR1 and CDR2 are SGHNT and YYREEE (reference sequence). J lost 6 bases, V lost 2 bases, and 3 bases had no gene match. There are 15 residues in the CDR3. The CDR3 nucleotides are TGTGCCAGCAGCTTCCGACTAGCGGGGGCCAATGAGCAGTTCTTC. Its translation is CASSFRLAGANEQFF.

This clone was detected only once. This chain links TRBV18 with TRBJ2-3; D ambiguous. V dropped 4 bases and J dropped 2 bases, with 4 bases sitting between them. The CDR3 spans 12 residues. The germline V gene encodes CDR1 KGHSH and CDR2 LQKENI. DNA for the CDR3: TGTGCCAGCTCACTCCTCACAGATACGCAGTATTTT. It yields the protein CASSLLTDTQYF.

V gene TRBV5-1 combines with J gene TRBJ2-1; 7 bases agree with TRBD2. This CDR3 contains 16 residues. V lost 10 bases and J lost 2; bases outside the gene matches: 15. From germline, CDR1 is SGHRS and CDR2 YFSETQ. Here the CDR3 DNA reads TGCGCCCCTTCAATGGCGGGGAGGGGAACCTACAATGAGCAGTTCTTC. As protein: CAPSMAGRGTYNEQFF.

The chain links TRBV7-6 to TRBJ1-1; 7 bases agree with TRBD1. This CDR3 has 14 amino acids. J gave up 1 base and V 3 bases, and 2 bases lay outside the gene matches. Germline V gene lookup returns CDR1 SGHVS and CDR2 FNYEAQ. The CDR3 spells CASSFGQENTEAFF. DNA of the CDR3: TGTGCCAGCAGCTTTGGACAGGAGAACACTGAAGCTTTCTTT.

The chain has TRBV5-4 and TRBJ2-7; D is ambiguous. The V gene's germline CDR1 is SGHNT and CDR2 YYREEE (reference sequence). Trimming left V 3 bases short and J 2 bases short, with 9 bases between. The CDR3 runs 13 residues. CDR3 residues: CASSSGSTYEQYF. The DNA of the CDR3 is TGTGCCAGCAGCTCCGGATCAACCTACGAGCAGTACTTC.

CDR3 in amino acids: CASSSSAGNGYTF. CDR3 coding DNA: TGTGCCAGCAGCTCCTCCGCCGGTAATGGCTACACCTTC. V is TRBV11-2 and J is TRBJ1-2, with no clear D. The V gene's germline CDR1 is SGHAT and CDR2 FQNNGV. Trimming left V 4 bases short and J 6 bases short, with 12 bases between. This CDR3 region has 13 residues.

The V and J genes are TRBV7-8 and TRBJ2-5; tentative D call: TRBD1 (6 bases). The germline gives CDR1 SGHVS, CDR2 FQNEAQ. Trimming left V 5 bases short and J 2 bases short, with 9 bases between. CDR3 length equals 13 residues. This CDR3 reads CASSNGQQETQYF. In DNA form, the CDR3 reads TGTGCCAGCAGCAACGGACAGCAAGAGACCCAGTACTTC.

Notes on this clone: The same CDR3 arises from other DNA sequences in this sample as well. The V gene is TRBV9, the J gene TRBJ2-1; D is tentatively TRBD1 or TRBD2 (5 bases each). Germline loops: CDR1 SGDLS, CDR2 YYNGEE. V lost 0 bases and J 1 base, leaving 8 bases between the germline ends. The CDR3 covers 15 residues. Here the CDR3 reads CASSVGGASYNEQFF. DNA of the CDR3: TGTGCCAGCAGCGTAGGAGGGGCTTCCTACAATGAGCAGTTCTTC.

The rearrangement links TRBV5-1 to TRBJ2-3; no definite D call. CDR1 SGHRS and CDR2 YFSETQ come from the germline V gene. V gave up 0 bases and J gave up 14 bases, with 19 bases separating them. This CDR3 has 14 amino acids. CDR3 sequence: CASSLETANFISYF. The CDR3 nucleotides are TGCGCCAGCAGCTTGGAAACAGCGAATTTCATTTCGTATTTT.

V and J are TRBV6-5 and TRBJ2-7; 8 bases are a match to TRBD1. V trimming: 1 base; J trimming: 6 bases; junction bases outside the gene matches: 8. Germline V CDR1 and CDR2: MNHEY, SVGAGI. The CDR3 extends over 15 amino acids. The CDR3 reads CASSYFEGQGAEQYF. The CDR3 DNA is TGTGCCAGCAGTTACTTTGAAGGACAGGGTGCCGAGCAGTACTTC.

The chain is built from TRBV6-5 and TRBJ1-1; no clear D. The CDR3 extends over 14 amino acids. Germline V gene lookup returns CDR1 MNHEY and CDR2 SVGAGI. V was pared by 2 bases and J by 4 bases, with 11 bases between. In DNA, the CDR3 is TGTGCCAGCAGTTACGGCGCCCCCGGCACTGAAGCTTTCTTT. Encoded protein: CASSYGAPGTEAFF.

This rearrangement joins TRBV5-5 to TRBJ2-7, with TRBD1 identical over 9 bases. V gave up 3 bases and J gave up 1 base; unmatched junction bases: 5. This CDR3 has 15 amino acids. Germline V gene sequence: CDR1 SGHKS, CDR2 YYEKEE (reference sequence). The CDR3 here is CASSSRDRASYEQYF. In nucleotides, the CDR3 is TGTGCCAGCAGCTCCCGGGACAGGGCTTCCTACGAGCAGTACTTC.

The rearrangement links TRBV7-2 to TRBJ2-3; no definite D call. Germline loops: CDR1 SGHTA, CDR2 FQGNSA. The V and J ends lost 1 base and 3 bases respectively, with 5 bases between them. The CDR3 length is 13 residues. CDR3 residues: CASSLVVTDTQYF. The CDR3, as DNA: TGTGCCAGCAGCTTAGTGGTGACAGATACGCAGTATTTT.

V is TRBV7-2 and J is TRBJ2-1; TRBD2 aligns across 12 bases. The V gene's germline CDR1 is SGHTA and CDR2 FQGNSA. Unmatched junction bases numbered 2, after V lost 5 bases and J lost 6 bases. This CDR3 has 14 amino acids. In nucleotides, the CDR3 is TGTGCCAGCAGCACGGGACTAGCGGGCAATGAGCAGTTCTTC. Amino acids: CASSTGLAGNEQFF.